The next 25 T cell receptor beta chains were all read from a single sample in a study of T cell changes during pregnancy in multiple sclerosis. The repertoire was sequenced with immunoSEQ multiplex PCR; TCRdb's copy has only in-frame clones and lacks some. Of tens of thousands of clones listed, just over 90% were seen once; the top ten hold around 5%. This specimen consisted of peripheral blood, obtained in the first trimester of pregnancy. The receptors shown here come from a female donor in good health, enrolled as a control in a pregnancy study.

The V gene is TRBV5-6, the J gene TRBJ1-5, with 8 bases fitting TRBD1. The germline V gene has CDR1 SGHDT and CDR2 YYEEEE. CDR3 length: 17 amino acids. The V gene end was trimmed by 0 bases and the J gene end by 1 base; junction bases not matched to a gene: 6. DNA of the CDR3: TGTGCCAGCAGCTTGGCCGCGGGACAGGCAAGCAATCAGCCCCAGCATTTT. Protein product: CASSLAAGQASNQPQHF. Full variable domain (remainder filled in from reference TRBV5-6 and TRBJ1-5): DAGVTQSPTHLIKTRGQQVTLRCSPKSGHDTVSWYQQALGQGPQFIFQYYEEEERQRGNFPDRFSGHQFPNYSSELNVNALLLGDSALYLCASSLAAGQASNQPQHFGDGTRLSIL.

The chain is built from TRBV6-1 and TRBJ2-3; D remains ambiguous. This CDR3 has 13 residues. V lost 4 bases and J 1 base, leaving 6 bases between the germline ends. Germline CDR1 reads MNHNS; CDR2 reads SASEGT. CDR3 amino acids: CASSVQGTDTQYF. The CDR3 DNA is TGTGCCAGCAGTGTTCAGGGCACAGATACGCAGTATTTT.

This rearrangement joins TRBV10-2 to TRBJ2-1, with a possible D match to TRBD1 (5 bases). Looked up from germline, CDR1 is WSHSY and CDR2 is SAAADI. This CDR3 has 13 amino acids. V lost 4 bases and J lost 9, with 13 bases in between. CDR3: CASSAGYTSEQFF. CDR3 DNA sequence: TGCGCCAGCAGTGCAGGGTATACAAGTGAGCAGTTCTTC.

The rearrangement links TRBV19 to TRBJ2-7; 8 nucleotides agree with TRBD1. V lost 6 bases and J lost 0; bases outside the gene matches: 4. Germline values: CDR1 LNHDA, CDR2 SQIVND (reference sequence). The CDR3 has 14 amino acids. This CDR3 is CASRDRGSSYEQYF. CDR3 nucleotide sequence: TGTGCCAGTAGAGACAGGGGAAGCTCCTACGAGCAGTACTTC.

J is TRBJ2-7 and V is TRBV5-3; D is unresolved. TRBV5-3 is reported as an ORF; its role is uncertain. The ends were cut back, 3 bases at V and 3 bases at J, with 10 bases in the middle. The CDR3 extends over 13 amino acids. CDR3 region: CARSSVCGYEQYF. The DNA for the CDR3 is TGTGCCAGAAGCTCGGTTTGTGGCTACGAGCAGTACTTC.

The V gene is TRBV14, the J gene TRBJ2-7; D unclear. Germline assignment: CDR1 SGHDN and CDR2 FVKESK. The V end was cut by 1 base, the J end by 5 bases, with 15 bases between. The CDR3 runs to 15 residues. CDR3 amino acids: CASSQVGVWPDEQYF. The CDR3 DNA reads TGTGCCAGCAGCCAAGTTGGAGTATGGCCGGACGAGCAGTACTTC.

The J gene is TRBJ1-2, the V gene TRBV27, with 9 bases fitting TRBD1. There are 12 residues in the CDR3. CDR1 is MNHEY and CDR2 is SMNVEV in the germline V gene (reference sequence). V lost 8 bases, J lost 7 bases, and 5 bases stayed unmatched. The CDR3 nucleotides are TGTGCCAGCCAGACAGGGGGGAGTGGCTACACCTTC. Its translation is CASQTGGSGYTF.

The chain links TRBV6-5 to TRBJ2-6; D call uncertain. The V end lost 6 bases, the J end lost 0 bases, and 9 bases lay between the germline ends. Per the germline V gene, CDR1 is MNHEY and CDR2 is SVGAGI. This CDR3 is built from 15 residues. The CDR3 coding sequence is TGTGCCAGCAGGGAATCTAGCTCTGGGGCCAACGTCCTGACTTTC. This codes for CASRESSSGANVLTF.

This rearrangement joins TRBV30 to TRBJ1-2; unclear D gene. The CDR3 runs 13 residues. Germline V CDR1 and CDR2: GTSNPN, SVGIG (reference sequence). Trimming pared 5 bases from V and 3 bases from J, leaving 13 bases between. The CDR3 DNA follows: TGTGCCTGGGGGAGACCCAACCACTATGGCTACACCTTC. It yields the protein CAWGRPNHYGYTF.

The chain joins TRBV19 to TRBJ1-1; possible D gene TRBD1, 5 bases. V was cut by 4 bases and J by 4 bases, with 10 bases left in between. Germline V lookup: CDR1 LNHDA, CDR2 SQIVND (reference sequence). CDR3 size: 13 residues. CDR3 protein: CASSTGVLTEAFF. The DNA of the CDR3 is TGTGCCAGTAGTACGGGGGTTCTCACTGAAGCTTTCTTT.

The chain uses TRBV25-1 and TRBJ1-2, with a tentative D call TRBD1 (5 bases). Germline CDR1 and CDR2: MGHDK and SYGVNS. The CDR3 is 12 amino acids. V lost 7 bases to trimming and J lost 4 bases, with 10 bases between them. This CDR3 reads CASIHDSYGYTF. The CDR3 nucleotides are TGTGCCAGCATTCACGACAGCTATGGCTACACCTTC.

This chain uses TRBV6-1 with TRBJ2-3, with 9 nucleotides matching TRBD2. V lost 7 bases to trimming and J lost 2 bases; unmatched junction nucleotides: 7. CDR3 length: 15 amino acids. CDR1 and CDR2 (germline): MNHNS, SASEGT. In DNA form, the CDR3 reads TGTGCCAGCAATGTAGCGGGGGCGAACACAGATACGCAGTATTTT. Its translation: CASNVAGANTDTQYF.

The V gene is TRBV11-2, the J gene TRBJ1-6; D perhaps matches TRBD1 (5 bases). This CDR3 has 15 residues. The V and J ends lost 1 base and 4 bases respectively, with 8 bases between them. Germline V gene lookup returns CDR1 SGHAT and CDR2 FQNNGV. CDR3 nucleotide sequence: TGTGCCAGCAGCTTAGTGGGGGGATATAATTCACCCCTCCACTTT. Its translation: CASSLVGGYNSPLHF.

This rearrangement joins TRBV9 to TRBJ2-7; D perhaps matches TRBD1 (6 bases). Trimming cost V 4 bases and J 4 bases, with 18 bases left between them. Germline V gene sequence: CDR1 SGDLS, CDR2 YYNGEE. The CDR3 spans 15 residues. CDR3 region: CASSQGTSVGYEQYF. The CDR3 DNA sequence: TGTGCCAGCAGCCAAGGGACATCCGTCGGGTACGAGCAGTACTTC.

This CDR3 is CASITGRVGTEAFF. In DNA form, the CDR3 reads TGTGCCAGCATCACGGGGAGAGTTGGAACTGAAGCTTTCTTT. This chain joins TRBV5-6 and TRBJ1-1; no clear D gene. Germline CDR1 SGHDT, CDR2 YYEEEE. The CDR3 is 14 residues long. Trimming removed 6 bases at V and 5 bases at J, with 17 bases between. The variable domain in full, with the rest retrieved from reference TRBV5-6 and TRBJ1-1, is DAGVTQSPTHLIKTRGQQVTLRCSPKSGHDTVSWYQQALGQGPQFIFQYYEEEERQRGNFPDRFSGHQFPNYSSELNVNALLLGDSALYLCASITGRVGTEAFFGQGTRLTVV.

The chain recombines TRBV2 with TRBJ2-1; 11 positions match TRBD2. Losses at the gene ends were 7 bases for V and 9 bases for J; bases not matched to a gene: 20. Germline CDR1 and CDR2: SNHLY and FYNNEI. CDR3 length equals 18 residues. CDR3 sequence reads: CASTAALPGLAGGSEQFF. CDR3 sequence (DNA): TGTGCCAGCACCGCGGCCTTACCGGGGCTAGCGGGGGGTAGTGAGCAGTTCTTC.

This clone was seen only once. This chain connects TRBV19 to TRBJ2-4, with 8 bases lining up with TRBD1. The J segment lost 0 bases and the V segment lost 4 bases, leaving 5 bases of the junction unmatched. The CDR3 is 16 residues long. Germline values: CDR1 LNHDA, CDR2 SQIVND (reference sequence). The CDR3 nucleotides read TGTGCCAGTAGTAGGGACAGGCTGCTAGCCAAAAACATTCAGTACTTC. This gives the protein CASSRDRLLAKNIQYF.

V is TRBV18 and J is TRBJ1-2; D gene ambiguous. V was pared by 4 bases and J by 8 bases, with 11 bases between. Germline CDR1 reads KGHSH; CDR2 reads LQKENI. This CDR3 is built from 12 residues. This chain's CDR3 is CASSLDPGGYTF. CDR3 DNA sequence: TGTGCCAGCTCACTGGACCCGGGAGGCTACACCTTC.

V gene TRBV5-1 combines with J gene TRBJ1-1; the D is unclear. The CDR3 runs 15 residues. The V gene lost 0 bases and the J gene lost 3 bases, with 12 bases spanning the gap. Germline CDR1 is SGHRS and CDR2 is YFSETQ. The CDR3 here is CASSLGRAQDTEAFF. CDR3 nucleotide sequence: TGCGCCAGCAGCTTGGGGAGGGCCCAGGACACTGAAGCTTTCTTT. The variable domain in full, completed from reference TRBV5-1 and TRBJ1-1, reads KAGVTQTPRYLIKTRGQQVTLSCSPISGHRSVSWYQQTPGQGLQFLFEYFSETQRNKGNFPGRFSGRQFSNSRSEMNVSTLELGDSALYLCASSLGRAQDTEAFFGQGTRLTVV.

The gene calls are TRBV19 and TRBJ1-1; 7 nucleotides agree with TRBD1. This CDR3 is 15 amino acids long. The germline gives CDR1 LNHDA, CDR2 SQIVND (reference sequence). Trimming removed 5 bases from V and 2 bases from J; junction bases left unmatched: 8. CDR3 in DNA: TGTGCCAGTAGTGTAACAGGGGATAGAAACACTGAAGCTTTCTTT. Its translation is CASSVTGDRNTEAFF.

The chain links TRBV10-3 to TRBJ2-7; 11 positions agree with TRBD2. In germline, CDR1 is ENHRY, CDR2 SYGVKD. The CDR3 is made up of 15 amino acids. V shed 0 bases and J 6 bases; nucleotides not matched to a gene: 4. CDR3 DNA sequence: TGTGCCATCAGTGAGTCGCTAGCGGGAGGACTCGAGCAGTACTTC. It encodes CAISESLAGGLEQYF.

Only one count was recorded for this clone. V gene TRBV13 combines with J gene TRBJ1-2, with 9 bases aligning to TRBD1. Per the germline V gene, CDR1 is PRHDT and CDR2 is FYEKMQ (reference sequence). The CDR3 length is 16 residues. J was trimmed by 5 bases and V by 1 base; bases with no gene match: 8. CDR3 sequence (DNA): TGTGCCAGCAGCTTAGCTCAGGACAGGGGAGGATATGGCTACACCTTC. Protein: CASSLAQDRGGYGYTF.

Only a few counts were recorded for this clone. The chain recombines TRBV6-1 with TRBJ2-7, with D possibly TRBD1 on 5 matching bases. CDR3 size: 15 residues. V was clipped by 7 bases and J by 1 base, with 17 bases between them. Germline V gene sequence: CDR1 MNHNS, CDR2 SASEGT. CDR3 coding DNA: TGTGCCAGCACTCAACTCCCGGACATTTCCTACGAGCAGTACTTC. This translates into CASTQLPDISYEQYF.

The CDR3 bases are TGCAGCACCGGACAGGTGAACACCGGGGAGCTGTTTTTT. This sequence encodes CSTGQVNTGELFF. The rearrangement joins TRBV29-1 to TRBJ2-2; 7 bases align to TRBD1. Germline-derived CDR1 and CDR2 are SQVTM and ANQGSEA. The V and J ends lost 8 bases and 1 base, in that order; junction bases with no gene match: 4. This CDR3 has 13 amino acids.

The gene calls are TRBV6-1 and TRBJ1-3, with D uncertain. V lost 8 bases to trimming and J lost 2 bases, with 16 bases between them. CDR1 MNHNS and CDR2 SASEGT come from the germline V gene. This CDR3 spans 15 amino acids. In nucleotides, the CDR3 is TGTGCCAGCTCCCCCCAAGCCGAGGCTGGAAACACCATATATTTT. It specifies CASSPQAEAGNTIYF.